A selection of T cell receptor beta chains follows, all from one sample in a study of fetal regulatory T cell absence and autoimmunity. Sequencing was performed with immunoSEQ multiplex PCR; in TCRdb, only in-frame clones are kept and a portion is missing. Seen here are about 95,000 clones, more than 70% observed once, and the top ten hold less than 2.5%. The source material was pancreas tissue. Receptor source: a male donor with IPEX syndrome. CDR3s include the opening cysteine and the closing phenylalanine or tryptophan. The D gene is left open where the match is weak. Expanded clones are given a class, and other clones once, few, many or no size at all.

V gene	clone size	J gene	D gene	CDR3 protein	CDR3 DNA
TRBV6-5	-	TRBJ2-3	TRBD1	CASSYSSGTGTDTQYF	TGTGCCAGCAGTTACTCCTCCGGGACAGGCACAGATACGCAGTATTTT
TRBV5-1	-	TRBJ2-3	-	CASSTHMRTDTQYF	TGCGCCAGCAGCACTCATATGCGCACAGATACGCAGTATTTT
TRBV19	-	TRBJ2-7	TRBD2	CASSIGTSGRSSYEQYF	TGTGCCAGTAGTATAGGGACTAGCGGGAGGAGCTCCTACGAGCAGTACTTC
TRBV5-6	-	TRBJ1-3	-	CASSLEGDSGNTIYF	TGTGCCAGCAGCTTGGAGGGGGACTCTGGAAACACCATATATTTT
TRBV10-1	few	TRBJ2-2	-	CASSEWRGGNTGELFF	TGCGCCAGCAGTGAGTGGAGAGGAGGAAACACCGGGGAGCTGTTTTTT
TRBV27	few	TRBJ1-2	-	CASSSPTNYGYTF	TGTGCCAGCAGTTCACCGACTAACTATGGCTACACCTTC
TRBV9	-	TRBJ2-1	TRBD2	CASSVSGGVANEQFF	TGTGCCAGCAGCGTAAGCGGGGGGGTAGCAAATGAGCAGTTCTTC
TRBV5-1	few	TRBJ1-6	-	CASSPGQNSPLHF	TGCGCCAGCAGCCCGGGACAAAATTCACCCCTCCACTTT
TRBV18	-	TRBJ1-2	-	CASSPGRNYGYTF	TGTGCCAGCTCACCGGGCAGAAACTATGGCTACACCTTC
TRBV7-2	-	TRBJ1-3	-	CASSFWAGNTIYF	TGTGCCAGCAGCTTTTGGGCTGGAAACACCATATATTTT
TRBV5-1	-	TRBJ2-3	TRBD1	CASSPPGTASTDTQYF	TGCGCCAGCAGCCCCCCCGGGACAGCTAGCACAGATACGCAGTATTTT
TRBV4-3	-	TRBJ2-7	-	CASSQGTHYSYEQYF	TGCGCCAGCAGCCAAGGAACTCATTACTCCTACGAGCAGTACTTC
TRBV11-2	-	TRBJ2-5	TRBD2	CASSKGSSGGLQETQYF	TGTGCAAGCAGCAAAGGAAGTAGCGGGGGGTTGCAAGAGACCCAGTACTTC
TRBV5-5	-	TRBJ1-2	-	CASSPGPYGYTF	TGTGCCAGCAGCCCGGGACCCTATGGCTACACCTTC
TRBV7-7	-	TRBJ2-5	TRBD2	CASSQRGGVGTQYF	TGTGCTAGCAGCCAGCGGGGGGGAGTTGGGACCCAGTACTTC
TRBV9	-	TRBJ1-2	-	CASSVYDRPNYGYTF	TGTGCCAGCAGCGTATATGACAGACCTAACTATGGCTACACCTTC
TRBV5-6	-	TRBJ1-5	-	CASSYGGIYSNQPQHF	TGTGCCAGCAGCTATGGAGGAATCTATAGCAATCAGCCCCAGCATTTT
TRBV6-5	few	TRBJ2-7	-	CASSYRETGYEQYF	TGTGCCAGCAGTTACAGGGAGACAGGATACGAGCAGTACTTC
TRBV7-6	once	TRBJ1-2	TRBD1	CASSLGQGYGYTF	TGTGCCAGCAGCTTAGGACAGGGTTATGGCTACACCTTC
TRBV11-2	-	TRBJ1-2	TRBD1	CATTPGQGFYGYTF	TGTGCCACAACCCCGGGACAGGGGTTTTATGGCTACACCTTC
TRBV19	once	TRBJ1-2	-	CASSIDPGPGVYTF	TGTGCCAGTAGTATAGACCCGGGCCCAGGGGTCTACACCTTC
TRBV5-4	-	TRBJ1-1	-	CASSRQGGRNTEAFF	TGTGCCAGCAGCCGGCAAGGTGGTAGGAACACTGAAGCTTTCTTT
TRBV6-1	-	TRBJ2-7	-	CASSEAYEQYF	TGTGCCAGCAGTGAAGCCTACGAGCAGTACTTC
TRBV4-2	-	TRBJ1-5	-	CASSQVGGRGHQPQHF	TGTGCCAGCAGCCAAGTCGGCGGCAGGGGACATCAGCCCCAGCATTTT
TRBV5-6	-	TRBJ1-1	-	CASSLEDWDTEAFF	TGTGCCAGCAGCTTAGAGGATTGGGACACTGAAGCTTTCTTT
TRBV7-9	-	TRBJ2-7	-	CASSLAAGKGSYEQYF	TGTGCCAGCAGCTTAGCGGCCGGGAAAGGCTCCTACGAGCAGTACTTC
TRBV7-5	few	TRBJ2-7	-	CVRRNSGRAGEQYF	TGTGTCAGAAGGAATAGCGGGAGGGCCGGCGAGCAGTACTTC
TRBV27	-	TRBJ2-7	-	CASRNRRDSYEQYF	TGTGCCAGTAGAAACCGACGGGACTCCTACGAGCAGTACTTC
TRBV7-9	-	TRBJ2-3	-	CASSLVGVWGIGTDTQYF	TGTGCCAGCAGCTTAGTCGGGGTCTGGGGGATAGGGACAGATACGCAGTATTTT
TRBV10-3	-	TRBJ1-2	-	CAISESETVPNYGYTF	TGTGCCATCAGTGAGTCGGAGACGGTACCTAACTATGGCTACACCTTC
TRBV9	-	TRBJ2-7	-	CASSQASVHEQYF	TGTGCCAGCAGCCAAGCCTCGGTCCACGAGCAGTACTTC
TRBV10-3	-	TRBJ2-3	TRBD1	CAIRGTGLLDTQYF	TGTGCCATCAGGGGGACAGGGCTCCTCGATACGCAGTATTTT